This paragraph covers one T cell receptor beta chain sequence. Its antigen is unknown. The record originates from a study of beta chain features in type 1 diabetes. A heparinised blood draw that averaged around 110 mL was obtained once from each donor. Study-level results: It was among patients, rather than healthy donors, that naive, central memory and Treg TCRB repertoires appeared more similar. Researchers report that Type 1 diabetes patients had moderately but significantly shorter TCRB CDR3s across all four CD4+ subsets.

This CDR3 has 14 residues. CDR1 is ENHRY and CDR2 is SYGVKD in the germline V gene. Trimming removed 10 bases from V and 3 bases from J, with 18 bases in between. Expressed TCRB transcripts got sequenced, as all isolated RNA was reverse transcribed. Measured with immunoSEQ multiplex PCR; TCRdb has only the in-frame clones, and not every one. The profile covers about 740,000 clones, with 13% appearing a single time and less than 0.025% taken by the ten largest. This chain connects TRBV10-3 to TRBJ1-1; D might be TRBD1 (5 bases). The receptor comes from a young man with type 1 diabetes. Material: naive CD4+ T cells from blood. CDR3 loop: CATGDGLGDTEAFF. In DNA, the CDR3 is TGTGCCACTGGGGACGGCCTGGGGGACACTGAAGCTTTCTTT.